This T cell receptor (beta chain) was identified during a study of Graves' ophthalmopathy and Graves' hyperthyroidism. Amplification from RNA transcripts yielded the TCR beta CDR3 regions. Second-round multiplex PCR came after a first-round RT-PCR that employed HTBI primers. One entry per CDR3 protein, called by TCRdb with MiXCR from the multiplex PCR reads. The data show roughly 1.1 million distinct CDR3 sequences, 36% seen once. In germline, CDR1 is DFQATT, CDR2 SNEGSKA (reference sequence). This CDR3 region has 13 residues. Deletions cut 5 bases from V and 2 bases from J, with 13 bases between. V gene TRBV20-1 combines with J gene TRBJ2-7; tentatively, D is TRBD1 or TRBD2 (6 bases each). The sample was peripheral blood or thyroid tissue (not recorded which). The clonotype comes from an adult man with Graves' hyperthyroidism. CDR3 DNA: TGCAGTGCTGGGGGGCCGGGGCCCTACGAGCAGTACTTC. Its protein product is CSAGGPGPYEQYF.